The clone carrying this T cell receptor beta chain was recorded only once. Its antigen is unknown. The CDR3 is made up of 15 amino acids. V gave up 0 bases and J gave up 4 bases; unmatched junction bases: 5. From germline, CDR1 is MNHEY and CDR2 SVGAGI. This sample was included in a study of cytomegalovirus exposure and HLA in healthy donors. Study as a whole: The use of the same platform for the approximately 130 validation repertoires and the 600 to 800 first-cohort repertoires was reported by a later analysis.

Generated by immunoSEQ multiplex PCR, the TCRdb table keeps only in-frame clones and is missing some. The table has roughly 150,000 clones, around four fifths seen once; the top ten hold about 2.1%. Study-wide findings and caveats: Researchers catalogued under 200 TCR beta chains as cytomegalovirus-associated. TCR sequences were mostly rare, though some public TCRs occurred in many donors. Subsequent analysis revealed that first-cohort TCR clusters tended to co-occur in the roughly 120 validation repertoires.

V and J are TRBV6-5 and TRBJ2-7, with 8 bases identical to TRBD1. Source material: PBMCs. The source of this sequence is a man aged 25 to 45 in good health and CMV-seropositive. CDR3 sequence reads: CASSYSRTGLYEQYF. DNA for the CDR3: TGTGCCAGCAGTTACTCCCGGACAGGGCTGTACGAGCAGTACTTC.